This T cell receptor (beta chain) was identified in a study of chemoradiotherapy in HPV16-positive cancers (dated by TCRdb to 2022 to 2024). Study-level background: Candidate HPV-specific T-cell clones and common TCR motifs were defined through functional T-cell assays on cells from a couple of HPV16-positive patients. The study asked whether T-cell immunity to the HPV oncoproteins E6 and E7 changes during chemoradiotherapy and whether this immunity affects survival. The candidate HPV-specific TCRs and motifs were subsequently tracked in TCR repertoires obtained from some 90 patients with HPV-related cancers. Points the paper makes about the study in general: In HPV16-positive patients, expansion of HPV-responsive T cells during chemoradiotherapy was found to be associated with improved recurrence-free survival. The functional definition of HPV-specific T cells was derived from only a couple of HPV16-positive patients, and the survival association was reported for HPV16-positive patients. Expansion of candidate HPV-specific clones and E7-related TCR motifs was observed in the tumor microenvironment during treatment, whereas no such expansion was observed for non-HPV-specific T cells.

Repertoires were sampled repeatedly over the course of chemoradiotherapy, so clonal expansion could be followed in the tumor microenvironment. Library construction relied on the immunoSEQ multiplex PCR assay. Drawn from immuneACCESS, this table holds only the in-frame rearrangements with V and J called that TCRdb kept. Clones are partly lost; checked studies trace under half to an unresolved V gene and leave the rest unexplained. This sample has about 19,000 clones in its table, and roughly 82% of those were observed once. The ten top clones hold around 3.6% of the sample. In the case of this clone: The target of this receptor is not known. Base qualities are not at hand, and no much larger clone is one base apart.

This clonotype originated in a human donor with HPV-associated anogenital cancer. The input for sequencing was blood, taken from a patient who underwent chemoradiotherapy.

The CDR3 has the sequence CASSAGQYNEQFF. The nucleotides read TGCGCCAGCAGCGCGGGACAGTACAATGAGCAGTTCTTC. Here the chain combines TRBV10-1 and TRBJ2-1, and the D gene may be TRBD1, 7 bases matching. V loses 6 bases, J loses 4 bases, and the germline ends lie 10 bases apart. The germline V gene (reference sequence) provides CDR1 WNHNN and CDR2 SYGVQD. The CDR3 measures 13 amino acids from cysteine to phenylalanine. CDR3 DNA is the only sequence kept; it has 39 bases, read in frame from the first base.